This T cell receptor beta chain was captured by sequencing in a study of cytomegalovirus exposure and HLA in healthy donors. Study results and caveats: The study put 150 to 200 TCR beta chains on its list as cytomegalovirus-associated.

Remarks on this clone: Its cognate antigen is unknown.

Only in-frame clones appear in the TCRdb table, and some are missing; sequencing was by immunoSEQ multiplex PCR. Of tens of thousands of clones listed, approximately 94% are singletons. The CDR3 consists of 17 residues. CDR1 and CDR2 from the germline V gene are SGHTS and YDEGEE. J gave up 6 bases and V 1 base, and 12 bases lay outside the gene matches. The chain uses TRBV5-8 and TRBJ2-3; TRBD2 agrees at 9 bases. The sequenced material came from PBMCs. This TCR was sampled from a man aged 18 to 30 in good health and CMV-seropositive. The CDR3 bases are TGTGCCAGCAGCTTGCTCGTCCTAGCGGGAATTAAGGATACGCAGTATTTT. The encoded protein is CASSLLVLAGIKDTQYF. The full variable domain, in which reference TRBV5-8 and TRBJ2-3 provide the parts outside the CDR3, is EAGVTQSPTHLIKTRGQQATLRCSPISGHTSVYWYQQALGLGLQFLLWYDEGEERNRGNFPPRFSGRQFPNYSSELNVNALELEDSALYLCASSLLVLAGIKDTQYFGPGTRLTVL.